Listed here are 18 T cell receptor beta chains from one sample, sequenced in a study of cytomegalovirus exposure and HLA in healthy donors (dated by TCRdb to the late 2010s). Libraries were built with the immunoSEQ multiplex PCR assay. TCRdb's version of the immuneACCESS table is confined to in-frame rearrangements and falls short of the full clone set. An unresolved V gene accounts for under half of the shortfall where checked; the remainder is of unknown origin. For this sample the table gives some 160,000 clones, of which 70% to 90% were detected only once. Around 3% of the sample is taken by the ten largest. Specimen: PBMCs. These receptors came from a man aged 18 to 30 in good health and CMV-seronegative.

This chain uses TRBV7-6 with TRBJ1-1; D remains ambiguous. The V end was cut by 3 bases, the J end by 0 bases, with 8 bases between. The CDR3 runs to 14 residues. Germline loops: CDR1 SGHVS, CDR2 FNYEAQ. The CDR3 DNA sequence: TGTGCCAGCAGCTTCGGAGAAATGAACACTGAAGCTTTCTTT. It encodes CASSFGEMNTEAFF.

This clone was seen just once. The rearrangement uses TRBV5-1 and TRBJ2-5; 14 positions match TRBD2. The CDR3 is made up of 15 amino acids. Germline V gene data show CDR1 as SGHRS and CDR2 as YFSETQ. V gave up 4 bases and J gave up 5 bases; unmatched junction bases: 4. CDR3 bases: TGCGCCAGCAGCCCTGGACTAGCGGGAGGCGAGACCCAGTACTTC. As protein: CASSPGLAGGETQYF. Filled out from reference TRBV5-1 and TRBJ2-5, the complete variable domain reads KAGVTQTPRYLIKTRGQQVTLSCSPISGHRSVSWYQQTPGQGLQFLFEYFSETQRNKGNFPGRFSGRQFSNSRSEMNVSTLELGDSALYLCASSPGLAGGETQYFGPGTRLLVL.

The V gene is TRBV6-5, the J gene TRBJ2-1, with D unresolved. This CDR3 comprises 16 residues. Germline V gene data show CDR1 as MNHEY and CDR2 as SVGAGI. Trimming left V 2 bases short and J 0 bases short, with 11 bases between. The DNA for the CDR3 is TGTGCCAGCAGTTACGGCTCCTTTCACTCCTACAATGAGCAGTTCTTC. Translation gives CASSYGSFHSYNEQFF.

The chain links TRBV6-1 to TRBJ1-3, with no clear D. Germline V CDR1 and CDR2: MNHNS, SASEGT. Trimming took 0 bases from V and 3 from J, leaving 6 bases between them. The CDR3 is made up of 14 amino acids. The CDR3 here is CASSEAGSGNTIYF. CDR3 DNA: TGTGCCAGCAGTGAAGCGGGCAGTGGAAACACCATATATTTT.

The CDR3 loop reads CASSPGGQYYTGELFF. As DNA, the CDR3 is TGTGCCAGCAGCCCCGGGGGACAGTATTACACCGGGGAGCTGTTTTTT. This chain joins TRBV5-6 and TRBJ2-2; tentatively, D is TRBD1 (7 bases). Trimming took 4 bases from V and 3 from J, leaving 16 bases between them. Germline V CDR1 and CDR2: SGHDT, YYEEEE. The CDR3 loop spans 16 amino acids.

This chain uses TRBV4-1 with TRBJ2-2; D may be TRBD1 (5 bases). The CDR3 covers 18 residues. CDR1 and CDR2 from the germline V gene are MGHRA and YSYEKL. The germline V and J ends were trimmed by 1 base and 1 base, with 16 bases remaining between them. CDR3 amino acids: CASSQGWLARENTGELFF. DNA of the CDR3: TGCGCCAGCAGCCAAGGATGGTTGGCCAGGGAGAACACCGGGGAGCTGTTTTTT.

This clone was found a few times. This chain joins TRBV7-9 and TRBJ1-4, with a possible D match to TRBD1 (6 bases). This CDR3 is built from 14 residues. The V end lost 4 bases, the J end lost 8 bases, and 14 bases lay between the germline ends. Germline CDR1 and CDR2: SEHNR and FQNEAQ (reference sequence). The CDR3 sequence: CASSSSAQGEKLFF. The CDR3 DNA follows: TGTGCCAGCAGCTCCAGCGCACAGGGAGAAAAACTGTTTTTT.

The chain links TRBV2 to TRBJ2-1; 11 bases are shared with TRBD2. Germline-derived CDR1 and CDR2 are SNHLY and FYNNEI. The J segment lost 8 bases and the V segment lost 4 bases, leaving 7 bases of the junction unmatched. CDR3 length: 15 amino acids. CDR3 DNA sequence: TGTGCCAGCAGTGCGACTAGCGGGATATCTCATGAGCAGTTCTTC. As protein: CASSATSGISHEQFF.

The J gene is TRBJ1-1, the V gene TRBV29-1, with D perhaps TRBD1 (5 bases). V lost 7 bases and J 1 base, leaving 10 bases between the germline ends. The CDR3 is 12 amino acids. The germline V gene has CDR1 SQVTM and CDR2 ANQGSEA. The chain's CDR3 is CSAGGANTEAFF. The CDR3, as DNA: TGCAGCGCTGGCGGGGCGAACACTGAAGCTTTCTTT.

This chain uses TRBV28 with TRBJ1-2; 9 bases agree with TRBD1. V lost 7 bases and J lost 4; bases outside the gene matches: 7. This CDR3 is built from 14 residues. CDR1 MDHEN and CDR2 SYDVKM come from the germline V gene. DNA for the CDR3: TGTGCCAGCAACGTACAGGGGGCCCTCTATGGCTACACCTTC. Its protein is CASNVQGALYGYTF.

The rearrangement uses TRBV4-1 and TRBJ1-2, with unresolved D. V lost 1 base, J lost 1 base, and 7 bases lay in between. CDR3 length: 14 residues. CDR1 is MGHRA, CDR2 YSYEKL, per germline. The CDR3 sequence is CASSQVGGNYGYTF. DNA for the CDR3: TGCGCCAGCAGCCAAGTTGGAGGTAACTATGGCTACACCTTC.

This chain connects TRBV28 to TRBJ1-5; possibly TRBD1 for D (5 bases). Trimming pared 3 bases from V and 3 bases from J, leaving 18 bases between. The CDR3 has 17 residues. Germline V gene lookup returns CDR1 MDHEN and CDR2 SYDVKM. CDR3 in amino acids: CASSFLPGSTSNQPQHF. CDR3 nucleotides: TGTGCCAGCAGTTTCTTGCCAGGGTCGACTTCCAATCAGCCCCAGCATTTT.

This rearrangement joins TRBV4-2 to TRBJ1-3; the D gene is possibly TRBD1 (6 bases). V was pared by 1 base and J by 0 bases, with 16 bases between. In germline, CDR1 is LGHNA, CDR2 YNFKEQ. This CDR3 has 18 residues. The CDR3 nucleotides read TGTGCCAGCAGCCAAGTCGGGGGGGCTACTTTCTCTGGAAACACCATATATTTT. Protein: CASSQVGGATFSGNTIYF.

This rearrangement joins TRBV19 to TRBJ1-6, with a possible D match to TRBD1 (6 bases). The V gene's germline CDR1 is LNHDA and CDR2 SQIVND (reference sequence). CDR3 length: 15 amino acids. V lost 5 bases and J lost 5, with 13 bases in between. The CDR3 coding sequence is TGTGCCAGTAGTGGTGGACAGAACCATAATTCACCCCTCCACTTT. This translates into CASSGGQNHNSPLHF.

This rearrangement joins TRBV19 to TRBJ1-1; D might be TRBD1 (6 bases). In germline, CDR1 is LNHDA, CDR2 SQIVND (reference sequence). The CDR3 spans 13 residues. The germline V and J ends were trimmed by 6 bases and 11 bases, with 19 bases remaining between them. CDR3 loop: CASRPGGGLGAFF. CDR3 nucleotides: TGTGCCAGTAGGCCAGGCGGGGGGCTTGGGGCTTTCTTT.

This chain links TRBV6-6 with TRBJ2-7, with D possibly being TRBD2 (5 bases). V was trimmed by 0 bases and J by 0 bases, leaving 6 bases between them. The CDR3 covers 14 residues. Germline values: CDR1 MNHNY, CDR2 SVGAGI (reference sequence). CDR3 amino acids: CASSYSGSSYEQYV. The CDR3 region has the DNA TGTGCCAGCAGTTACTCGGGGAGCTCCTACGAGCAGTACGTC.

The sample holds one count of this clone. The chain links TRBV18 to TRBJ1-1; possible D gene TRBD1, 5 bases. The CDR3 is made up of 14 amino acids. The germline CDR1 and CDR2 sequences are KGHSH and LQKENI. V was pared by 2 bases and J by 7 bases, with 14 bases between. The CDR3 here is CASSPWGREGEAFF. CDR3 in DNA: TGTGCCAGCTCACCATGGGGCCGGGAGGGTGAAGCTTTCTTT.

The J gene is TRBJ1-2, the V gene TRBV4-2, with D perhaps matching TRBD1 (6 bases). The CDR3 has 18 amino acids. Germline V gene sequence: CDR1 LGHNA, CDR2 YNFKEQ. Deletions cut 0 bases from V and 0 bases from J, with 17 bases between. The CDR3 region has the DNA TGTGCCAGCAGCCAAGATCAGGCAGGGGCCCTAGCTAACTATGGCTACACCTTC. Its protein is CASSQDQAGALANYGYTF.